A single sample is the source of the 2 T cell receptor beta chains below, sequenced in a study of T-cell reconstitution after alpha-beta-depleted transplantation in children. Unique molecular identifiers featured in how the TCRbeta library was prepared. Each CDR3 protein gets one entry after TCRdb re-called the PCR reads with MiXCR. The sample lists around 670,000 distinct CDR3 sequences, 10% to 15% occurring once. The sequences come from PBMCs, collected before TCRalphabeta/CD19-depleted stem cell transplant. The receptors stem from a girl aged 2 to 10 with congenital amegakaryocytic thrombocytopenia, due to receive a stem cell transplant.

This clonotype appeared a few times. The V call is TRBV5-1, the J call TRBJ1-1; unclear D gene. Germline CDR1 SGHRS, CDR2 YFSETQ. The CDR3 spans 13 residues. V dropped 1 base and J dropped 5 bases, with 9 bases sitting between them. The CDR3 DNA is TGCGCCAGCAGCTTGACCCGGCAGACTGAAGCTTTCTTT. Its protein is CASSLTRQTEAFF.

This clonotype showed up many times. The chain joins TRBV28 to TRBJ1-2; D ambiguous. Trimming shortened V by 6 bases and J by 4 bases, and 6 bases separated the two germline ends. Germline assignment: CDR1 MDHEN and CDR2 SYDVKM. The CDR3 consists of 11 residues. This CDR3 is CASSSIYGYTF. CDR3 in DNA: TGTGCCAGCAGCAGCATCTATGGCTACACCTTC.